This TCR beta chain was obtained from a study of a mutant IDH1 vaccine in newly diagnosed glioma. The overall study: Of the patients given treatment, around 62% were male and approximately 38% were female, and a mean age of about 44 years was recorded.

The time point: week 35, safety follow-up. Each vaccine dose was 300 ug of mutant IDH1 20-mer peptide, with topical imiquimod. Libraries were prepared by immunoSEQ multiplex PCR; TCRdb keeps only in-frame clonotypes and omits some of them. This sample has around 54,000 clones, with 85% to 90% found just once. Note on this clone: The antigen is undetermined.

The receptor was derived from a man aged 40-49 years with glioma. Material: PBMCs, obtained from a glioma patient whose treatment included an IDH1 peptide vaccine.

In DNA, the CDR3 is TGTGCCAGCAGCCAAGTGCACTCTGGAAACACCATATATTTT. Its translation is CASSQVHSGNTIYF. The V call is TRBV14, the J call TRBJ1-3; D unresolved. The CDR3 covers 14 residues. V gave up 1 base and J gave up 0 bases, with 4 bases separating them. The germline V gene has CDR1 SGHDN and CDR2 FVKESK.